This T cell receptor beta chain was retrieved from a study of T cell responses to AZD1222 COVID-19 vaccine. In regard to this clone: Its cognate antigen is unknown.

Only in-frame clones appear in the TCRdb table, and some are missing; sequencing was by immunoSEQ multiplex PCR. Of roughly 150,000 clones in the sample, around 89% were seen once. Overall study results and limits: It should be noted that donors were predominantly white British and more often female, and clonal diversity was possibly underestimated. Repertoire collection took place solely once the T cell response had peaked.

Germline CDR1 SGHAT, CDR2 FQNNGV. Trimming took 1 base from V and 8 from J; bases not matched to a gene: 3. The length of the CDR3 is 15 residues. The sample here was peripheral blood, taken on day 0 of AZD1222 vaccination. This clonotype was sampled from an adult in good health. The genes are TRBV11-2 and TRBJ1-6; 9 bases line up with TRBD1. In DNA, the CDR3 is TGTGCCAGCAGCTTAGGGACAGGGGCTTATTCACCCCTCCACTTT. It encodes CASSLGTGAYSPLHF.